The 25 T cell receptor beta chains below were found in one sample sequenced in a study of blood T cell repertoires in COVID-19. Clones were read by immunoSEQ multiplex PCR, and TCRdb kept only the in-frame ones, dropping some. In the table there are about 410,000 clones, approximately 89% of which are singletons. Sequenced: peripheral blood. These receptors were collected from a woman between 40 and 50 years old with COVID-19, enrolled during active disease.

V gene TRBV11-2 combines with J gene TRBJ2-1, with 7 bases matching TRBD1. V lost 2 bases and J lost 8; bases outside the gene matches: 6. The germline gives CDR1 SGHAT, CDR2 FQNNGV. CDR3 length: 14 amino acids. The CDR3 bases are TGTGCCAGCAGCTTAAGACAGGGTCTCGATGAGCAGTTCTTC. Amino acids: CASSLRQGLDEQFF.

The V gene is TRBV6-6, the J gene TRBJ1-5; D is perhaps TRBD1 (5 bases). The CDR3 covers 15 residues. The germline V gene has CDR1 MNHNY and CDR2 SVGAGI (reference sequence). V was cut by 5 bases and J by 1 base, with 12 bases left in between. The CDR3 protein is CASSTQGLSNQPQHF. As DNA, the CDR3 is TGTGCCAGCAGTACTCAGGGCCTAAGCAATCAGCCCCAGCATTTT.

The rearrangement links TRBV28 to TRBJ1-5; tentatively, D is TRBD1 (6 bases). V lost 7 bases to trimming and J lost 2 bases, with 12 bases between them. Germline V gene lookup returns CDR1 MDHEN and CDR2 SYDVKM. This CDR3 is 14 amino acids long. This CDR3 reads CASNARGGNQPQHF. The CDR3 DNA sequence: TGTGCCAGCAATGCCAGGGGCGGCAATCAGCCCCAGCATTTT.

The chain employs TRBV4-3 and TRBJ2-3, with 13 bases lining up with TRBD2. Germline CDR1 reads LGHNA; CDR2 reads YSLEER. There are 18 residues in the CDR3. V dropped 9 bases and J dropped 0; count of bases not matched to a gene: 12. In DNA form, the CDR3 reads TGCGCCAGAGAGGCCTGGACTAGCGGGGGCCCTAGCACAGATACGCAGTATTTT. Its protein product is CAREAWTSGGPSTDTQYF.

The J gene is TRBJ1-3, the V gene TRBV18; D remains ambiguous. The CDR3 runs to 16 residues. V was trimmed by 3 bases and J by 0 bases, leaving 12 bases between them. Germline assignment: CDR1 KGHSH and CDR2 LQKENI. The CDR3 is CASSPPGRDSGNTIYF. The CDR3 DNA reads as TGTGCCAGCTCACCCCCCGGACGGGACTCTGGAAACACCATATATTTT.

This sequence joins TRBV11-1 and TRBJ2-2; 10 positions match TRBD2. Per the germline V gene, CDR1 is SGHAT and CDR2 is FQDESV (reference sequence). J was trimmed by 7 bases and V by 5 bases; bases with no gene match: 10. The CDR3 is 16 amino acids. CDR3 protein: CASSQSSGSLYGELFF. CDR3 coding DNA: TGTGCCAGCAGCCAATCTAGCGGGAGTCTGTACGGGGAGCTGTTTTTT.

This clone showed up just once. The chain is built from TRBV28 and TRBJ1-2, with unresolved D. The V end was cut by 7 bases, the J end by 2 bases, with 11 bases between. CDR1 and CDR2 (germline): MDHEN, SYDVKM. The CDR3 is made up of 13 amino acids. Written as DNA, the CDR3 is TGTGCCAGCAATTTCCAGGCGAACTATGGCTACACCTTC. Its protein is CASNFQANYGYTF.

V and J are TRBV19 and TRBJ1-3; D not resolved. Trimming took off 7 bases at V and 0 bases at J, with 13 bases between the two ends. CDR1 is LNHDA and CDR2 is SQIVND in the germline V gene (reference sequence). The CDR3 sequence is 15 residues long. CDR3 in amino acids: CASTNGWSSGNTIYF. In nucleotides, the CDR3 is TGTGCCAGTACCAACGGGTGGAGCTCTGGAAACACCATATATTTT.

This chain connects TRBV2 to TRBJ1-1; D is possibly TRBD1 (6 bases). Germline lookup yields CDR1 SNHLY and CDR2 FYNNEI. Trimming pared 10 bases from V and 0 bases from J, leaving 15 bases between. The CDR3 length is 14 residues. The DNA for the CDR3 is TGTGCCACACGGGACACTTCACTGAACACTGAAGCTTTCTTT. Translation gives CATRDTSLNTEAFF.

This chain links TRBV19 with TRBJ1-5; possible D gene TRBD1, 6 bases. CDR3 length: 15 amino acids. Trimming took 7 bases from V and 5 from J, leaving 18 bases between them. Per the germline V gene, CDR1 is LNHDA and CDR2 is SQIVND (reference sequence). In nucleotides, the CDR3 is TGTGCCAGTACCACCTTATGGCGGGGGCATCAGCCCCAGCATTTT. Translating it yields CASTTLWRGHQPQHF.

This chain joins TRBV7-2 and TRBJ2-7, with TRBD2 matching 11 bases. This CDR3 is built from 16 residues. V shed 3 bases and J 4 bases; nucleotides not matched to a gene: 8. Germline V gene data show CDR1 as SGHTA and CDR2 as FQGNSA. DNA of the CDR3: TGTGCCAGCAGCTTTAGCCCCACTAGCGGGGGATACGAGCAGTACTTC. As protein: CASSFSPTSGGYEQYF.

The rearrangement uses TRBV20-1 and TRBJ1-2; the D is unclear. Trimming removed 6 bases at V and 8 bases at J, with 13 bases between. There are 11 residues in the CDR3. Germline CDR1 DFQATT, CDR2 SNEGSKA (reference sequence). Written as DNA, the CDR3 is TGCAGTGCCCGACTCCAAAAAGGCTACACCTTC. It is translated as CSARLQKGYTF.

The chain recombines TRBV18 with TRBJ1-3; 9 bases line up with TRBD1. CDR3 length: 15 residues. After removal of 2 bases from V and 4 bases from J, the junction contained 3 bases not matched to a gene. Germline CDR1 KGHSH, CDR2 LQKENI. The CDR3 reads CASSPNRGRGNTIYF. The CDR3 nucleotides read TGTGCCAGCTCACCAAACAGGGGGCGAGGAAACACCATATATTTT.

The J gene is TRBJ2-7, the V gene TRBV6-4; D perhaps matches TRBD1 (6 bases). CDR3 length: 15 residues. The germline V gene has CDR1 MRHNA and CDR2 SNTAGT. Trimming took 8 bases from V and 4 from J, leaving 21 bases between them. CDR3 DNA: TGTGCCAGCGTGTTGACAGGTGAGATCGCTTACGAGCAGTACTTC. Amino acid sequence: CASVLTGEIAYEQYF.

This chain uses TRBV4-2 with TRBJ1-6; unclear D gene. The germline V gene encodes CDR1 LGHNA and CDR2 YNFKEQ. The CDR3 covers 21 residues. V dropped 3 bases and J dropped 7 bases, with 31 bases sitting between them. CDR3 sequence: CASSHPIASSPFSPINSPLHF. The DNA for the CDR3 is TGTGCCAGCAGCCACCCTATCGCGTCGTCCCCCTTCTCCCCTATAAATTCACCCCTCCACTTT.

The J gene is TRBJ2-3, the V gene TRBV3-1 (or the pseudogene TRBV3-2); perhaps TRBD2 as D (5 bases). Trimming took off 0 bases at V and 0 bases at J, with 10 bases between the two ends. The V gene's germline CDR1 is LGHDT and CDR2 YNNKEL (reference sequence). The CDR3 is made up of 16 amino acids. This chain's CDR3 is CASSQDWRPSTDTQYF. CDR3 DNA sequence: TGTGCCAGCAGCCAAGATTGGAGGCCCAGCACAGATACGCAGTATTTT.

V gene TRBV3-1 (or the pseudogene TRBV3-2) combines with J gene TRBJ1-2, with a possible D match to TRBD1 (6 bases). Trimming removed 1 base from V and 4 bases from J, with 16 bases in between. The V gene's germline CDR1 is LGHDT and CDR2 YNNKEL (reference sequence). The CDR3 has 16 residues. CDR3 residues: CASSQGSGATVYGYTF. CDR3 in DNA: TGTGCCAGCAGCCAAGGTTCAGGGGCGACAGTCTATGGCTACACCTTC.

The chain employs TRBV4-3 and TRBJ1-6, with no clear D. Germline CDR1 LGHNA, CDR2 YSLEER. V was clipped by 0 bases and J by 4 bases, with 7 bases between them. The length of the CDR3 is 15 residues. CDR3 sequence reads: CASSQDAGYNSPLHF. The DNA of the CDR3 is TGCGCCAGCAGCCAAGACGCCGGGTATAATTCACCCCTCCACTTT.

The rearrangement links TRBV7-2 to TRBJ1-5; maybe TRBD1 (5 bases). Trimming took 1 base from V and 2 from J, leaving 15 bases between them. The CDR3 is made up of 17 amino acids. Germline loops: CDR1 SGHTA, CDR2 FQGNSA. CDR3 residues: CASSLGAGGRGNQPQHF. In DNA form, the CDR3 reads TGTGCCAGCAGCTTAGGTGCCGGGGGAAGGGGCAATCAGCCCCAGCATTTT.

A note on this clone: The sample carries other DNA sequences with the same CDR3. The rearrangement joins TRBV12-3 or TRBV12-4 to TRBJ1-2; D is perhaps TRBD1 (6 bases). The V end lost 6 bases, the J end lost 2 bases, and 10 bases lay between the germline ends. The CDR3 extends over 13 amino acids. The DNA of the CDR3 is TGTGCCAGCAGCTCGGACAGAAACTATGGCTACACCTTC. Amino acid sequence: CASSSDRNYGYTF.

J is TRBJ1-5 and V is TRBV2; D ambiguous. Between the trimmed V and J ends, which lost 8 bases and 6 bases, there was a span of 17 bases. The CDR3 has 14 residues. The germline CDR1 and CDR2 sequences are SNHLY and FYNNEI. The CDR3 DNA reads TGTGCCAGCGAGCTGGGGAGTTCGACTCAGCCCCAGCATTTT. This gives the protein CASELGSSTQPQHF.

This clone was counted a single time. Here the CDR3 DNA reads TGTGCCAGCACCCCAGGGACTAGCGGGGGCCCCGGCCTAGAGACCCAGTACTTC. Residues: CASTPGTSGGPGLETQYF. The chain has TRBV6-2 or TRBV6-3 and TRBJ2-5, with TRBD2 matching over 14 bases. With V trimmed by 7 bases and J by 4 bases, 14 bases remained unmatched. This CDR3 is 18 amino acids long. CDR1 is MNHEY and CDR2 is SVGEGT in the germline V gene.

The chain is built from TRBV28 and TRBJ1-4; D possibly corresponds to TRBD1 (6 bases). Germline V CDR1 and CDR2: MDHEN, SYDVKM. Trimming removed 2 bases at V and 1 base at J, with 11 bases between. The CDR3 covers 16 residues. The CDR3 is CASSLPRTVTNEKLFF. CDR3 coding DNA: TGTGCCAGCAGTTTACCTCGGACAGTAACTAATGAAAAACTGTTTTTT.

The CDR3 bases are TGTGCCAGCAGCGCGACCGGGACAGCCACCGGGGAGCTGTTTTTT. It translates to CASSATGTATGELFF. J is TRBJ2-2 and V is TRBV9, with 7 bases identical to TRBD1. This CDR3 is 15 amino acids long. In germline, CDR1 is SGDLS, CDR2 YYNGEE. V lost 3 bases and J lost 4; bases outside the gene matches: 6.

The V and J genes are TRBV18 and TRBJ2-5, with 9 bases matching TRBD2. CDR1 KGHSH and CDR2 LQKENI come from the germline V gene. The J segment lost 1 base and the V segment lost 4 bases, leaving 4 bases of the junction unmatched. This CDR3 has 15 residues. CDR3 sequence: CASSRSGGFQETQYF. DNA of the CDR3: TGTGCCAGCTCACGAAGCGGGGGGTTCCAAGAGACCCAGTACTTC.